This entry lists 21 T cell receptor beta chains sequenced from one sample in a study of response to subunit inactivated influenza vaccine. MiXCR, applied by TCRdb to the RT-PCR reads, yields one record per CDR3 protein. The table has about 620,000 distinct CDR3 sequences, approximately 12% seen once. The material was PBMCs from blood, obtained on the day of vaccination. The receptors were gathered from a man aged 45-60 years who received an inactivated influenza vaccine.

Of note for this clonotype: The CDR3 does not end in the conserved phenylalanine or tryptophan, so this is likely a read error. This chain links TRBV6-2 or TRBV6-3 with TRBJ2-1; D gene ambiguous. This CDR3 contains 11 residues. The V and J ends lost 11 bases and 2 bases respectively, with 7 bases between them. From germline, CDR1 is MNHEY and CDR2 SVGEGT. DNA for the CDR3: TGTGCCTCTAGTACCTACAATGAGCAGTTCCTC. It yields the protein CASSTYNEQFL.

The gene calls are TRBV7-9 and TRBJ1-5, with a possible D match to TRBD1 (6 bases). The CDR3 covers 13 residues. Germline values: CDR1 SEHNR, CDR2 FQNEAQ (reference sequence). Trimming took off 0 bases at V and 11 bases at J, with 11 bases between the two ends. The CDR3 DNA is TGTGCCAGCAGCTTAGCTACAGGGTTGGCCCAGCATTTT. It yields the protein CASSLATGLAQHF.

The sample holds a few counts of this clonotype. The rearrangement joins TRBV12-3 or TRBV12-4 to TRBJ2-1; no clear D gene. The germline V and J ends were trimmed by 2 bases and 10 bases, with 12 bases remaining between them. CDR3 size: 13 residues. CDR3 residues: CASSLKQNGEQFF. CDR3 DNA: TGTGCCAGCAGTTTAAAACAAAACGGAGAGCAGTTCTTC.

This clonotype showed up many times. The rearrangement uses TRBV7-8 and TRBJ2-7; D possibly corresponds to TRBD2 (6 bases). Germline CDR1 SGHVS, CDR2 FQNEAQ. This CDR3 is 16 amino acids long. With 4 bases removed from V and 0 bases from J, the gap between germline ends came to 16 bases. For the CDR3, the DNA is TGTGCCAGCAGCTCCCCCCTTGGCGGGGCCTCCTACGAGCAGTACTTC. As protein: CASSSPLGGASYEQYF.

This clonotype has only a few counts. The V gene is TRBV5-1, the J gene TRBJ2-7, with D possibly being TRBD1 (6 bases). The V and J ends lost 2 bases and 1 base respectively, with 22 bases between them. The CDR3 has 18 amino acids. Looked up from germline, CDR1 is SGHRS and CDR2 is YFSETQ. This CDR3 is CASSLQGTLKRASYEQYF. The CDR3 DNA follows: TGCGCCAGCAGCTTACAGGGAACATTAAAGCGTGCATCCTACGAGCAGTACTTC.

The CDR3 here is CASGTGLGREQYF. CDR3 in DNA: TGTGCCAGCGGGACGGGACTAGGACGCGAGCAGTACTTC. The gene calls are TRBV28 and TRBJ2-7, with TRBD2 matching over 8 bases. The CDR3 is made up of 13 amino acids. J was trimmed by 6 bases and V by 8 bases; bases with no gene match: 9. Germline CDR1 is MDHEN and CDR2 is SYDVKM.

The rearrangement joins TRBV5-1 to TRBJ1-6; a possible D gene is TRBD1 (6 bases). Between the trimmed V and J ends, which lost 1 base and 5 bases, there was a span of 10 bases. This CDR3 contains 15 residues. Germline V gene sequence: CDR1 SGHRS, CDR2 YFSETQ. CDR3 coding DNA: TGCGCCAGCAGCTTGATTGGGGGCAATAATTCACCCCTCCACTTT. This encodes CASSLIGGNNSPLHF.

There are many counts of this clonotype. The chain carries TRBV5-1 and TRBJ2-7, with D possibly matching TRBD2 (5 bases). The CDR3 consists of 12 residues. Deletions cut 1 base from V and 7 bases from J, with 9 bases between. Germline V gene lookup returns CDR1 SGHRS and CDR2 YFSETQ. CDR3 bases: TGCGCCAGCAGCTTGATTCGGGGAGAGCAGTACTTC. Residues: CASSLIRGEQYF.

This clonotype was picked up many times. The chain has TRBV11-2 and TRBJ2-2; 7 nucleotides match TRBD1. The CDR3 totals 17 residues. V shed 0 bases, J shed 1 base, and the junction held 5 bases outside the gene matches. Germline CDR1 and CDR2: SGHAT and FQNNGV. The CDR3 DNA follows: TGTGCCAGCAGCTTAGATCGCCGGACAGGGAACACCGGGGAGCTGTTTTTT. Translated: CASSLDRRTGNTGELFF.

This clonotype has a count of ten or more. The genes are TRBV5-6 and TRBJ2-1; tentatively, D is TRBD1 (6 bases). Trimming took 2 bases from V and 2 from J, leaving 8 bases between them. Germline lookup yields CDR1 SGHDT and CDR2 YYEEEE. This CDR3 is 14 amino acids long. CDR3 DNA sequence: TGTGCCAGCAGCTTACAGGGACCCTACAATGAGCAGTTCTTC. Translated: CASSLQGPYNEQFF.

This clonotype appeared a few times. The V call is TRBV28, the J call TRBJ2-3; 12 bases are shared with TRBD1. CDR1 and CDR2 from the germline V gene are MDHEN and SYDVKM. This CDR3 has 18 residues. The J segment lost 6 bases and the V segment lost 3 bases, leaving 13 bases of the junction unmatched. CDR3 in amino acids: CASSFPTGTGGGADTQYF. The CDR3 region has the DNA TGTGCCAGCAGTTTTCCTACCGGGACAGGGGGCGGCGCGGATACGCAGTATTTT.

This clonotype was found many times. The V and J genes are TRBV20-1 and TRBJ1-1; 9 bases are a match to TRBD1. Looked up from germline, CDR1 is DFQATT and CDR2 is SNEGSKA (reference sequence). V shed 4 bases, J shed 4 bases, and the junction held 7 bases outside the gene matches. This CDR3 has 14 residues. The CDR3 sequence is CSANTGDRATEAFF. The DNA for the CDR3 is TGCAGTGCTAACACCGGGGACAGGGCCACTGAAGCTTTCTTT.

The chain combines TRBV3-1 with TRBJ2-1; 8 bases are a match to TRBD2. The V gene's germline CDR1 is LGHDT and CDR2 YNNKEL (reference sequence). The junction had 8 bases not matched to a gene; V was cut back by 3 bases and J by 7 bases. The CDR3 sequence is 15 residues long. The CDR3 loop reads CASSQGSGSSNEQFF. CDR3 nucleotides: TGTGCCAGCAGCCAGGGGAGCGGGAGCTCTAATGAGCAGTTCTTC.

The V and J genes are TRBV11-2 and TRBJ2-7; the D gene could be TRBD1 or TRBD2 (5 bases each). The germline V gene has CDR1 SGHAT and CDR2 FQNNGV. V was shortened by 2 bases and J by 4 bases, with 18 bases between the two germline ends. The CDR3 loop spans 16 amino acids. Here the CDR3 reads CASSLSGVGQGYEQYF. In nucleotides, the CDR3 is TGTGCCAGCAGCTTAAGCGGCGTCGGCCAGGGATACGAGCAGTACTTC.

The J gene is TRBJ2-7, the V gene TRBV3-1, with D perhaps matching TRBD1 or TRBD2 (7 bases each). V gave up 3 bases and J gave up 5 bases, with 23 bases separating them. The CDR3 sequence is 17 residues long. Germline loops: CDR1 LGHDT, CDR2 YNNKEL (reference sequence). CDR3 loop: CASSHWLARGGSHEQYF. CDR3 coding DNA: TGTGCCAGCAGCCATTGGCTCGCCAGGGGGGGGTCCCACGAGCAGTACTTC.

The CDR3 here is CASSHERGTGQASYEQYF. The CDR3 DNA is TGCGCCAGCAGCCATGAACGGGGGACGGGACAGGCTTCCTACGAGCAGTACTTC. This sequence joins TRBV4-1 and TRBJ2-7; 8 nucleotides match TRBD1. Germline trimming cut 3 bases from V and 1 base from J; bases unmatched to any gene: 14. The CDR3 runs to 18 residues. Looked up from germline, CDR1 is MGHRA and CDR2 is YSYEKL.

The sample holds a few counts of this clonotype. The chain couples TRBV15 to TRBJ2-2; D might be TRBD2 (5 bases). The V end lost 0 bases, the J end lost 7 bases, and 9 bases lay between the germline ends. Germline V lookup: CDR1 LNHNV, CDR2 YYDKDF (reference sequence). The length of the CDR3 is 14 residues. CDR3: CATSRDVEGGELFF. CDR3 DNA: TGTGCCACCAGCAGAGATGTCGAGGGCGGGGAGCTGTTTTTT. Combining the CDR3 with reference TRBV15 and TRBJ2-2 gives the whole variable domain DAMVIQNPRYQVTQFGKPVTLSCSQTLNHNVMYWYQQKSSQAPKLLFHYYDKDFNNEADTPDNFQSRRPNTSFCFLDIRSPGLGDTAMYLCATSRDVEGGELFFGEGSRLTVL.

The table lists this clonotype with a few counts. V usage is TRBV20-1 and J usage is TRBJ2-7; D is unclear. This CDR3 is 14 amino acids long. Germline V lookup: CDR1 DFQATT, CDR2 SNEGSKA (reference sequence). Between the trimmed V and J ends, which lost 3 bases and 0 bases, there was a span of 12 bases. The CDR3 coding sequence is TGCAGTGCTAGGAGGACCGGCGACTCCTACGAGCAGTACTTC. Encoded protein: CSARRTGDSYEQYF.

This clonotype was seen repeatedly, ten times or more. The chain joins TRBV29-1 to TRBJ2-4; 11 bases fit TRBD1. The CDR3 is made up of 14 amino acids. Germline V gene sequence: CDR1 SQVTM, CDR2 ANQGSEA. Trimming took 3 bases from V and 7 from J; bases not matched to a gene: 5. DNA of the CDR3: TGCAGCGTTGAGGGACAGGGGGGTACGAACATTCAGTACTTC. Amino acids: CSVEGQGGTNIQYF.

J is TRBJ2-7 and V is TRBV4-3; no firm D call. V was trimmed by 3 bases and J by 4 bases, leaving 10 bases between them. CDR3 length equals 13 residues. Germline CDR1 is LGHNA and CDR2 is YSLEER. DNA of the CDR3: TGCGCCAGCAGCCAGGAACTCCAGTACGAGCAGTACTTC. As protein: CASSQELQYEQYF.

The chain has TRBV20-1 and TRBJ2-1, with TRBD2 identical over 12 bases. The CDR3 loop spans 13 amino acids. Germline V lookup: CDR1 DFQATT, CDR2 SNEGSKA (reference sequence). Unmatched junction bases numbered 1, after V lost 5 bases and J lost 5 bases. CDR3 in DNA: TGCAGTGCTGGACTAGCGGGGAACAATGAGCAGTTCTTC. It translates to CSAGLAGNNEQFF.